Below are 25 T cell receptor beta chains sequenced from a single sample in a study of T cell responses to AZD1222 COVID-19 vaccine. Sequenced by immunoSEQ multiplex PCR; TCRdb stores in-frame clones only, minus some. This table has roughly 80,000 clones, roughly 82% appearing once. The sequencing used peripheral blood, collected on day 0 of AZD1222 vaccination. These receptors were collected from an adult in good health.

The chain links TRBV15 to TRBJ1-1, with D tentatively TRBD1 (5 bases). The CDR3 spans 14 residues. Per germline, CDR1 LNHNV and CDR2 YYDKDF (reference sequence). The V end lost 0 bases, the J end lost 7 bases, and 12 bases lay between the germline ends. CDR3 amino acids: CATSRDSRQGEAFF. CDR3 in DNA: TGTGCCACCAGCAGAGATAGTCGGCAGGGTGAAGCTTTCTTT.

The chain links TRBV4-1 to TRBJ2-7; 7 positions agree with TRBD2. This CDR3 has 18 residues. Germline V gene lookup returns CDR1 MGHRA and CDR2 YSYEKL. V trimming: 2 bases; J trimming: 3 bases; junction bases outside the gene matches: 16. CDR3: CASSQYPLSAGEDYEQYF. The DNA of the CDR3 is TGCGCCAGCAGCCAATACCCTCTGTCTGCGGGAGAGGACTACGAGCAGTACTTC.

The CDR3 DNA follows: TGTGCCAGTCGGGACATCAACACCGGGGAGCTGTTTTTT. Its translation is CASRDINTGELFF. V and J are TRBV19 and TRBJ2-2; D is perhaps TRBD1 (6 bases). The CDR3 totals 13 residues. The germline CDR1 and CDR2 sequences are LNHDA and SQIVND (reference sequence). The V end was cut by 8 bases, the J end by 2 bases, with 9 bases between.

The V and J genes are TRBV4-3 and TRBJ2-7; D call uncertain. The germline V gene has CDR1 LGHNA and CDR2 YSLEER. This CDR3 has 15 amino acids. V was trimmed by 0 bases and J by 2 bases, leaving 11 bases between them. CDR3 coding DNA: TGCGCCAGCAGCCAAGAAAGCAGTGGGGCCTACGAGCAGTACTTC. Translated: CASSQESSGAYEQYF.

The gene calls are TRBV2 and TRBJ2-1; D unclear. The V gene's germline CDR1 is SNHLY and CDR2 FYNNEI. Trimming took 6 bases from V and 0 from J, leaving 9 bases between them. The CDR3 extends over 14 amino acids. The CDR3 nucleotides are TGTGCCAGCAGCGGATTTAGCTCCTACAATGAGCAGTTCTTC. This codes for CASSGFSSYNEQFF. Looking up the rest from reference TRBV2 and TRBJ2-1 gives the full variable domain: EPEVTQTPSHQVTQMGQEVILRCVPISNHLYFYWYRQILGQKVEFLVSFYNNEISEKSEIFDDQFSVERPDGSNFTLKIRSTKLEDSAMYFCASSGFSSYNEQFFGPGTRLTVL.

The chain couples TRBV29-1 to TRBJ1-1, with D maybe TRBD1 (6 bases). From germline, CDR1 is SQVTM and CDR2 ANQGSEA. Trimming pared 6 bases from V and 3 bases from J, leaving 14 bases between. This CDR3 has 13 amino acids. The chain's CDR3 is CSVGVGGYTEAFF. CDR3 DNA sequence: TGCAGCGTCGGGGTAGGGGGGTACACTGAAGCTTTCTTT.

The chain employs TRBV4-2 and TRBJ1-3, with 7 positions matching TRBD1. V lost 4 bases, J lost 4 bases, and 4 bases stayed unmatched. Germline CDR1 LGHNA, CDR2 YNFKEQ. This CDR3 has 14 amino acids. The CDR3 here is CASSPTGRGNTIYF. The CDR3 bases are TGTGCCAGCAGCCCGACAGGGCGAGGAAACACCATATATTTT.

The gene calls are TRBV27 and TRBJ1-6; D not resolved. The CDR3 sequence is 14 residues long. Germline V gene lookup returns CDR1 MNHEY and CDR2 SMNVEV (reference sequence). V shed 5 bases and J shed 0 bases, with 5 bases lying between them. The CDR3 region is CASSLYSYNSPLHF. CDR3 in DNA: TGTGCCAGCAGTCTGTACTCCTATAATTCACCCCTCCACTTT.

CDR3 in amino acids: CASSTTGGLPETQYF. The DNA of the CDR3 is TGTGCCAGTAGTACGACGGGGGGGTTGCCAGAGACCCAGTACTTC. V usage is TRBV19 and J usage is TRBJ2-5; the match to TRBD2 covers 8 bases. With V trimmed by 4 bases and J by 4 bases, 8 bases remained unmatched. The CDR3 consists of 15 residues. The germline V gene encodes CDR1 LNHDA and CDR2 SQIVND (reference sequence). The variable domain in full, with the rest retrieved from reference TRBV19 and TRBJ2-5, is DGGITQSPKYLFRKEGQNVTLSCEQNLNHDAMYWYRQDPGQGLRLIYYSQIVNDFQKGDIAEGYSVSREKKESFPLTVTSAQKNPTAFYLCASSTTGGLPETQYFGPGTRLLVL.

This clone has more than one count but fewer than ten. CDR3 sequence reads: CASSLAYNEQFF. As DNA, the CDR3 is TGTGCCAGCAGCTTGGCTTACAATGAGCAGTTCTTC. V gene TRBV7-8 combines with J gene TRBJ2-1; D is unresolved. The V end lost 3 bases, the J end lost 4 bases, and 4 bases lay between the germline ends. Germline values: CDR1 SGHVS, CDR2 FQNEAQ. This CDR3 has 12 residues.

The chain couples TRBV2 to TRBJ2-5; the match to TRBD2 covers 8 bases. V lost 4 bases and J lost 1; bases outside the gene matches: 8. Germline V gives CDR1 SNHLY, CDR2 FYNNEI. This CDR3 region has 16 residues. CDR3 residues: CASSVGLAGPQETQYF. The CDR3 bases are TGTGCCAGCAGTGTTGGTCTAGCGGGCCCCCAAGAGACCCAGTACTTC.

This chain links TRBV5-1 with TRBJ2-7, with D possibly matching TRBD1 (5 bases). CDR3 length: 16 residues. The V end was cut by 4 bases, the J end by 2 bases, with 19 bases between. Germline V gives CDR1 SGHRS, CDR2 YFSETQ. CDR3 in amino acids: CASSQPPAGMTYEQYF. The CDR3 DNA reads TGCGCCAGCAGCCAGCCCCCGGCAGGGATGACCTACGAGCAGTACTTC.

V gene TRBV5-1 combines with J gene TRBJ1-1, with D possibly TRBD1 on 6 matching bases. The CDR3 has 15 residues. V shed 4 bases and J shed 1 base, with 14 bases lying between them. Germline V gene sequence: CDR1 SGHRS, CDR2 YFSETQ. The CDR3 DNA reads TGCGCCAGCAGCCGCCTCCGGACAGAGAACACTGAAGCTTTCTTT. Its protein product is CASSRLRTENTEAFF.

The gene calls are TRBV3-1 (or the pseudogene TRBV3-2) and TRBJ1-2; perhaps TRBD1 as D (5 bases). CDR1 is LGHDT and CDR2 is YNNKEL in the germline V gene (reference sequence). The CDR3 has 14 residues. Trimming stripped 4 bases from V and 3 bases from J, with 12 bases between. Written as DNA, the CDR3 is TGTGCCAGCAGCCCCTCAGGGAATTACTATGGCTACACCTTC. Protein product: CASSPSGNYYGYTF.

The chain has TRBV7-9 and TRBJ2-7; maybe TRBD2 (5 bases). Trimming cost V 6 bases and J 2 bases, with 17 bases left between them. This CDR3 comprises 15 residues. CDR1 and CDR2 (germline): SEHNR, FQNEAQ (reference sequence). CDR3 sequence reads: CASSLPPDSAYEQYF. CDR3 in DNA: TGTGCCAGCAGTCTCCCTCCGGACTCAGCCTACGAGCAGTACTTC. The variable domain in full, completed from reference TRBV7-9 and TRBJ2-7, reads DTGVSQNPRHKITKRGQNVTFRCDPISEHNRLYWYRQTLGQGPEFLTYFQNEAQLEKSRLLSDRFSAERPKGSFSTLEIQRTEQGDSAMYLCASSLPPDSAYEQYFGPGTRLTVT.

V and J are TRBV4-3 and TRBJ1-1; 7 bases align to TRBD1. Germline V lookup: CDR1 LGHNA, CDR2 YSLEER. The trim removed 1 base at V and 6 bases at J, leaving 5 bases unmatched. CDR3 length equals 14 residues. Here the CDR3 reads CASSQARGRSEAFF. The CDR3 DNA reads as TGCGCCAGCAGCCAAGCTAGGGGGCGATCTGAAGCTTTCTTT.

This sequence joins TRBV5-4 and TRBJ2-7; 7 bases match TRBD1. CDR3 length: 15 amino acids. Trimming at V came to 3 bases and at J to 0 bases, leaving 6 bases not matched to a gene. Per germline, CDR1 SGHNT and CDR2 YYREEE (reference sequence). The CDR3 DNA reads as TGTGCCAGCAGCTGGGACAGCGTTAGCTCCTACGAGCAGTACTTC. This gives the protein CASSWDSVSSYEQYF.

This clone was counted a few times. The gene calls are TRBV6-5 and TRBJ2-3; D remains ambiguous. Germline loops: CDR1 MNHEY, CDR2 SVGAGI. The V gene lost 2 bases and the J gene lost 8 bases, with 14 bases spanning the gap. This CDR3 is built from 14 residues. The CDR3 loop reads CASSYQASQATQYF. The CDR3 bases are TGTGCCAGCAGTTACCAGGCTAGTCAGGCTACGCAGTATTTT.

The chain joins TRBV19 to TRBJ1-1, with D possibly TRBD1 on 5 matching bases. Trimming cost V 5 bases and J 1 base, with 14 bases left between them. Germline CDR1 LNHDA, CDR2 SQIVND (reference sequence). There are 15 residues in the CDR3. Written as DNA, the CDR3 is TGTGCCAGTAGTTCGCAGGGTGTTAGGAACACTGAAGCTTTCTTT. This codes for CASSSQGVRNTEAFF.

This clone was recorded a few times. The rearrangement joins TRBV4-3 to TRBJ2-5, with D maybe TRBD2 (6 bases). CDR1 and CDR2 from the germline V gene are LGHNA and YSLEER. Trimming cost V 3 bases and J 4 bases, with 15 bases left between them. This CDR3 is 15 amino acids long. The CDR3 DNA reads as TGCGCCAGCAGCCAGGATTGGCGGGAAGGAGAGACCCAGTACTTC. Encoded protein: CASSQDWREGETQYF.

The J gene is TRBJ1-2, the V gene TRBV4-3, with a possible D match to TRBD1 (6 bases). Germline V gene lookup returns CDR1 LGHNA and CDR2 YSLEER. The CDR3 is 13 residues long. V lost 0 bases, J lost 8 bases, and 10 bases lay in between. The CDR3 sequence: CASSQDLQGGYTF. The DNA for the CDR3 is TGCGCCAGCAGCCAAGATTTACAGGGAGGCTACACCTTC.

This chain's CDR3 is CASRSSESSYEQYF. In DNA form, the CDR3 reads TGTGCCAGTAGATCTAGCGAAAGCTCCTACGAGCAGTACTTC. The J gene is TRBJ2-7, the V gene TRBV19; D is perhaps TRBD2 (6 bases). Per germline, CDR1 LNHDA and CDR2 SQIVND (reference sequence). CDR3 length: 14 residues. With 6 bases removed from V and 0 bases from J, the gap between germline ends came to 12 bases.

The chain couples TRBV7-9 to TRBJ1-2; 8 bases are shared with TRBD1. V lost 4 bases, J lost 8 bases, and 3 bases stayed unmatched. The germline V gene has CDR1 SEHNR and CDR2 FQNEAQ (reference sequence). CDR3 length: 12 residues. DNA for the CDR3: TGTGCCAGCAGCTCCAGGGGGCTAGGCTACACCTTC. It specifies CASSSRGLGYTF.

This sequence joins TRBV4-3 and TRBJ2-3; D not resolved. Germline V CDR1 and CDR2: LGHNA, YSLEER. The CDR3 is made up of 15 amino acids. V was shortened by 3 bases and J by 6 bases, with 16 bases between the two germline ends. This CDR3 reads CASSQELSAGDTQYF. DNA of the CDR3: TGCGCCAGCAGCCAGGAACTATCCGCCGGGGATACGCAGTATTTT.

The chain is built from TRBV30 and TRBJ2-3; weak D call: TRBD2 (6 bases). Germline V gene lookup returns CDR1 GTSNPN and CDR2 SVGIG (reference sequence). V was trimmed by 3 bases and J by 2 bases, leaving 12 bases between them. The CDR3 runs 14 residues. CDR3 amino acids: CAWSSGLDTDTQYF. DNA for the CDR3: TGTGCCTGGAGCAGCGGGTTAGACACAGATACGCAGTATTTT.